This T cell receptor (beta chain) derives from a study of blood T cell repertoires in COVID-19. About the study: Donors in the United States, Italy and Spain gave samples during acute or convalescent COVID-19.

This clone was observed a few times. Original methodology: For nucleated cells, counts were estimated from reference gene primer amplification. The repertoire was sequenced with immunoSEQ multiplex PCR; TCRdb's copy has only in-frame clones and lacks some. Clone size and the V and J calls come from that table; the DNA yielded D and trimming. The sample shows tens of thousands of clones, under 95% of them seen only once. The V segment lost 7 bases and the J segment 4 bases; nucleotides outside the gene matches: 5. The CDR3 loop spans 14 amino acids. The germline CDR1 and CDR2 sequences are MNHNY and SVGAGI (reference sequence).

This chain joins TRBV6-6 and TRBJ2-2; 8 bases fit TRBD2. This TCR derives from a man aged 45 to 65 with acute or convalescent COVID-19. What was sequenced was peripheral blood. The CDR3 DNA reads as TGTGCCAGCACCCTCCGGGGGGGCACCGGGGAGCTGTTTTTT. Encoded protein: CASTLRGGTGELFF.